This passage covers 24 T cell receptor beta chains from one sample sequenced in a study of T cells in localized non-small cell lung cancer. Method: immunoSEQ multiplex PCR; TCRdb's copy keeps in-frame clones and lacks some. The data show approximately 11,000 clones, with approximately 90% seen just once and roughly 13% held by the top ten. Sequenced material: peripheral blood, taken before any cancer treatment. Receptors originate from a male donor older than 55 with stage III lung adenocarcinoma.

In its sample, this clone ranks as large. V is TRBV27 and J is TRBJ1-2; weak D call: TRBD1 (5 bases). Trimming cost V 6 bases and J 2 bases, with 13 bases left between them. CDR1 and CDR2 from the germline V gene are MNHEY and SMNVEV (reference sequence). This CDR3 comprises 14 residues. This CDR3 reads CASSITGANYGYTF. CDR3 DNA: TGTGCCAGCAGCATTACCGGGGCGAACTATGGCTACACCTTC.

The chain joins TRBV5-1 to TRBJ1-5; the match to TRBD1 covers 8 bases. Germline V gene sequence: CDR1 SGHRS, CDR2 YFSETQ. Germline trimming cut 0 bases from V and 4 bases from J; bases unmatched to any gene: 6. CDR3 size: 16 residues. The CDR3 loop reads CASSLGDRLGNQPQHF. The DNA for the CDR3 is TGCGCCAGCAGCTTGGGGGACAGGCTTGGGAATCAGCCCCAGCATTTT.

This chain connects TRBV7-2 to TRBJ1-2; tentatively, D is TRBD1 (5 bases). CDR1 is SGHTA, CDR2 FQGNSA, per germline. V dropped 2 bases and J dropped 4 bases, with 14 bases sitting between them. CDR3 size: 15 residues. CDR3 sequence (DNA): TGTGCCAGCAGCTTAACGGGTCGGGGGACCTATGGCTACACCTTC. Translating gives CASSLTGRGTYGYTF.

The V call is TRBV5-1, the J call TRBJ2-2; TRBD1 aligns across 7 bases. Germline-derived CDR1 and CDR2 are SGHRS and YFSETQ. V lost 0 bases, J lost 7 bases, and 9 bases stayed unmatched. The CDR3 is made up of 16 amino acids. The CDR3 sequence is CASSLERDRAGGELFF. The DNA of the CDR3 is TGCGCCAGCAGCTTGGAGAGAGACAGGGCCGGCGGGGAGCTGTTTTTT.

The chain carries TRBV11-2 and TRBJ2-1; D not certain. The V gene's germline CDR1 is SGHAT and CDR2 FQNNGV. The CDR3 extends over 12 amino acids. V was clipped by 5 bases and J by 6 bases, with 8 bases between them. The CDR3 protein is CASSPLGNEQFF. In DNA, the CDR3 is TGTGCCAGCAGCCCCCTTGGCAATGAGCAGTTCTTC.

This chain links TRBV13 with TRBJ2-1, with 7 bases fitting TRBD2. The V gene's germline CDR1 is PRHDT and CDR2 FYEKMQ (reference sequence). The CDR3 is 15 amino acids. J was trimmed by 7 bases and V by 0 bases; bases with no gene match: 6. DNA of the CDR3: TGTGCCAGCAGCTTAGGACGCGGGAGTGGGAATGAGCAGTTCTTC. It encodes CASSLGRGSGNEQFF.

J is TRBJ2-3 and V is TRBV5-5; D is undetermined. Trimming removed 0 bases at V and 8 bases at J, with 10 bases between. In germline, CDR1 is SGHKS, CDR2 YYEKEE (reference sequence). CDR3 length: 13 residues. CDR3 bases: TGTGCCAGCAGCTTGGACCCCTCGCGTACGCAGTATTTT. Translating gives CASSLDPSRTQYF.

The chain has TRBV7-8 and TRBJ2-1, with 8 bases that match TRBD1. In germline, CDR1 is SGHVS, CDR2 FQNEAQ. J gave up 3 bases and V 5 bases, and 6 bases lay outside the gene matches. The CDR3 totals 15 residues. CDR3 in amino acids: CASSPRDRYYNEQFF. Written as DNA, the CDR3 is TGTGCCAGCAGCCCCCGGGACAGGTACTACAATGAGCAGTTCTTC.

This clone showed up just once. CDR3 DNA sequence: TGTGCCAGCAGTGACAAAGTGGGCGCGAGTGGGCAGTACTTC. This translates into CASSDKVGASGQYF. This chain links TRBV6-1 with TRBJ2-7; D unresolved. Trimming took off 3 bases at V and 9 bases at J, with 18 bases between the two ends. The CDR3 has 14 residues. Germline-derived CDR1 and CDR2 are MNHNS and SASEGT.

The gene calls are TRBV12-5 and TRBJ2-5, with D perhaps being TRBD1 or TRBD2 (6 bases each). Trimming removed 6 bases from V and 2 bases from J, with 13 bases in between. This CDR3 spans 14 amino acids. Germline V lookup: CDR1 LGHNT, CDR2 FRNRAP. The CDR3 DNA reads TGTGCTAGTGGACCGGGGGCAGATCAAGAGACCCAGTACTTC. Amino acid sequence: CASGPGADQETQYF. Together with reference TRBV12-5 and TRBJ2-5, the CDR3 gives the full variable domain: DARVTQTPRHKVTEMGQEVTMRCQPILGHNTVFWYRQTMMQGLELLAYFRNRAPLDDSGMPKDRFSAEMPDATLATLKIQPSEPRDSAVYFCASGPGADQETQYFGPGTRLLVL.

The chain carries TRBV27 and TRBJ2-4; D gene unclear. There are 13 residues in the CDR3. V lost 3 bases and J 9 bases, leaving 12 bases between the germline ends. Germline values: CDR1 MNHEY, CDR2 SMNVEV (reference sequence). The CDR3 nucleotides read TGTGCCAGCAGTTTTCAGGCAGGAAGCATTCAGTACTTC. Translation: CASSFQAGSIQYF.

The chain joins TRBV19 to TRBJ2-5; 11 bases map to TRBD1. J lost 4 bases, V lost 4 bases, and 5 bases had no gene match. The CDR3 length is 15 residues. Germline CDR1 LNHDA, CDR2 SQIVND (reference sequence). CDR3 region: CASSTPGTGGETQYF. The CDR3, as DNA: TGTGCCAGTAGTACCCCCGGGACAGGGGGAGAGACCCAGTACTTC.

CDR3 in DNA: TGTGCCAGCAGATCATTAGGCGATGAGCAGTTCTTC. Translating gives CASRSLGDEQFF. This chain joins TRBV27 and TRBJ2-1; no firm D call. Germline-derived CDR1 and CDR2 are MNHEY and SMNVEV (reference sequence). There are 12 residues in the CDR3. The V end lost 6 bases, the J end lost 8 bases, and 11 bases lay between the germline ends.

This chain links TRBV5-8 with TRBJ2-1, with D tentatively TRBD1 or TRBD2 (5 bases each). Trimming pared 0 bases from V and 2 bases from J, leaving 15 bases between. Germline assignment: CDR1 SGHTS and CDR2 YDEGEE. The CDR3 is made up of 17 amino acids. CDR3 in DNA: TGTGCCAGCAGCTTGGTGTTGGGGACGGGCGCCTACAATGAGCAGTTCTTC. Translated, it gives CASSLVLGTGAYNEQFF.

V usage is TRBV28 and J usage is TRBJ2-7; 7 bases are a match to TRBD2. Germline V gene lookup returns CDR1 MDHEN and CDR2 SYDVKM. The CDR3 spans 15 residues. J lost 4 bases, V lost 5 bases, and 11 bases had no gene match. The CDR3 spells CASSITGLLIYEQYF. CDR3 coding DNA: TGTGCCAGCAGTATTACGGGACTACTAATTTACGAGCAGTACTTC.

The chain joins TRBV9 to TRBJ2-3; 9 nucleotides align to TRBD2. In germline, CDR1 is SGDLS, CDR2 YYNGEE. This CDR3 has 15 amino acids. Trimming at V came to 4 bases and at J to 1 base, leaving 4 bases not matched to a gene. The CDR3 here is CASSLSGRGTDTQYF. In nucleotides, the CDR3 is TGTGCCAGCAGCCTTAGCGGGAGAGGCACAGATACGCAGTATTTT.

This clone was counted once. The chain combines TRBV5-1 with TRBJ2-6; no firm D call. The CDR3 consists of 15 residues. Trimming shortened V by 0 bases and J by 3 bases, and 7 bases separated the two germline ends. CDR1 SGHRS and CDR2 YFSETQ come from the germline V gene. CDR3 nucleotide sequence: TGCGCCAGCAGCTTGGACATCGGTGGGGCCAACGTCCTGACTTTC. Its protein product is CASSLDIGGANVLTF.

V and J are TRBV6-1 and TRBJ1-1; TRBD1 matches 10 bases. The germline CDR1 and CDR2 sequences are MNHNS and SASEGT. J was trimmed by 2 bases and V by 4 bases; bases with no gene match: 4. The CDR3 runs 15 residues. CDR3 in DNA: TGTGCCAGCAGTGGGGACAGGGGACCTAACACTGAAGCTTTCTTT. As protein: CASSGDRGPNTEAFF.

This clone was seen only once. The chain has TRBV19 and TRBJ2-7; 12 nucleotides align to TRBD2. This CDR3 spans 16 amino acids. The V and J ends lost 5 bases and 2 bases, in that order; junction bases with no gene match: 7. Germline V gene lookup returns CDR1 LNHDA and CDR2 SQIVND (reference sequence). The CDR3 DNA sequence: TGTGCCAGTAGTGCTGGGACTAGCGGGCACCCCTACGAGCAGTACTTC. It codes for CASSAGTSGHPYEQYF.

V gene TRBV7-6 combines with J gene TRBJ1-1, with D uncertain. Germline CDR1 SGHVS, CDR2 FNYEAQ. V shed 1 base and J shed 0 bases, with 3 bases lying between them. The CDR3 has 13 residues. CDR3: CASSLGMNTEAFF. DNA of the CDR3: TGTGCCAGCAGCTTAGGAATGAACACTGAAGCTTTCTTT. Complete variable domain (other parts from reference TRBV7-6 and TRBJ1-1): GAGVSQSPRYKVTKRGQDVALRCDPISGHVSLYWYRQALGQGPEFLTYFNYEAQQDKSGLPNDRFSAERPEGSISTLTIQRTEQRDSAMYRCASSLGMNTEAFFGQGTRLTVV.

This chain connects TRBV6-1 to TRBJ1-5; D uncertain. The V gene lost 3 bases and the J gene lost 4 bases, with 7 bases spanning the gap. The germline CDR1 and CDR2 sequences are MNHNS and SASEGT. CDR3 size: 13 residues. The CDR3 DNA is TGTGCCAGCAGTGATCGCGGAAATCAGCCCCAGCATTTT. It specifies CASSDRGNQPQHF.

The V call is TRBV11-2, the J call TRBJ1-1, with a tentative D call TRBD1 (5 bases). The CDR3 contains 15 residues. With 1 base removed from V and 4 bases from J, the gap between germline ends came to 13 bases. Germline V lookup: CDR1 SGHAT, CDR2 FQNNGV. The DNA for the CDR3 is TGTGCCAGCAGCTTAGGCGTTCAGGGAGGCACTGAAGCTTTCTTT. Amino acid sequence: CASSLGVQGGTEAFF.

The chain carries TRBV15 and TRBJ2-5, with 7 bases fitting TRBD1. V shed 1 base and J 4 bases; nucleotides not matched to a gene: 12. The CDR3 spans 17 residues. The germline V gene encodes CDR1 LNHNV and CDR2 YYDKDF (reference sequence). The DNA of the CDR3 is TGTGCCACCAGCAGAGGGCAAGGGACAGCTGGACGAGAGACCCAGTACTTC. The encoded protein is CATSRGQGTAGRETQYF.

This clone was detected once. The chain links TRBV6-1 to TRBJ1-4; no clear D gene. The CDR3 has 14 residues. The V and J ends lost 1 base and 2 bases respectively, with 5 bases between them. Per germline, CDR1 MNHNS and CDR2 SASEGT. The CDR3: CASSEGGTNEKLFF. The CDR3 DNA reads as TGTGCCAGCAGTGAAGGAGGGACTAATGAAAAACTGTTTTTT.